Included here is one T cell receptor (beta chain) sequence, with context. There are 14 residues in the CDR3. Germline V gene data show CDR1 as MNHNY and CDR2 as SVGAGI (reference sequence). The V end lost 2 bases, the J end lost 8 bases, and 15 bases lay between the germline ends. The sample belongs to a study of blood T cell repertoires in COVID-19. Assay used: immunoSEQ multiplex PCR; TCRdb lists only in-frame clones, some missing. Of 300,000 to 450,000 clones in the sample, less than 85% are singletons; the top ten hold roughly 3.9%. Sequenced material: peripheral blood. The chain is built from TRBV6-6 and TRBJ1-2; no definite D call. This TCR was sampled from a woman between 18 and 29 years old with acute or convalescent COVID-19. The CDR3 DNA is TGTGCCAGCAGTTACGGGGTCTCGGGAATAGGCTACACCTTC. It encodes CASSYGVSGIGYTF.